This T cell receptor beta chain was retrieved from a study of T cell responses to AZD1222 COVID-19 vaccine. Study-wide results and limits: Only a handful of AZD1222 recipients, more than five in all, had baseline seropositivity. Regions 160-218 and 743-854 held dominance among vaccine-associated CD4 TCRs, which spanned spike. Unmutated variant regions are reportedly targeted by nearly half of spike-specific TCRs. Two AZD1222 administrations were followed by greater Spike-specific TCR breadth and depth.

On this clone itself: Its antigen remains unknown.

Some clones are missing from TCRdb's copy, which holds only in-frame ones; the method was immunoSEQ multiplex PCR. The sample consists of around 110,000 clones, about 90% of them appearing once. This CDR3 comprises 13 residues. Germline assignment: CDR1 SGHTA and CDR2 FQGTGA. V was trimmed by 5 bases and J by 5 bases, leaving 10 bases between them. The chain couples TRBV7-3 to TRBJ2-1; D uncertain. The material was peripheral blood, obtained 28 days after the second AZD1222 dose. This TCR was sampled from an adult who received the AZD1222 COVID-19 vaccine. The CDR3 DNA reads as TGTGCCAGCAGCCCCACAACAGACAATGAGCAGTTCTTC. Translated: CASSPTTDNEQFF.